The subject of this entry is one T cell receptor (beta chain). The antigen is unknown. This sample was taken from a study of T cells after yellow fever vaccination. General study results and limits: Post-booster samples contained most primary-vaccination clones (approximately 96% CD4, about 85% CD8).

The 5'RACE template-switching step produced TCR cDNA and added a universal primer site and UMIs. MiXCR was run by TCRdb on the 5' RACE reads, yielding one entry per CDR3 protein. The repertoire has 200,000 to 250,000 distinct CDR3 sequences, 6.9% of them found once; the top ten carry more than 0.8%. CDR1 and CDR2 from the germline V gene are SGHRS and YFSETQ. The CDR3 has 15 residues. The J segment lost 5 bases and the V segment lost 4 bases, leaving 5 bases of the junction unmatched. The sample here was CD4+ T cells sorted from PBMCs, taken 15 days after the yellow fever booster vaccination. The genes are TRBV5-1 and TRBJ2-1; 11 positions agree with TRBD2. This receptor was identified in a man aged 30 to 39 who received the YFV17D yellow fever vaccine. The CDR3 spells CASSPGTSGNNEQFF. The CDR3 DNA reads as TGCGCCAGCAGCCCGGGGACTAGCGGTAACAATGAGCAGTTCTTC.